This T cell receptor (beta chain) came from a study of response to subunit inactivated influenza vaccine. CDR3 length: 14 residues. Germline V gene lookup returns CDR1 DFQATT and CDR2 SNEGSKA (reference sequence). Trimming took 3 bases from V and 5 from J, leaving 11 bases between them. This clonotype was detected only a few times. TCRdb independently ran MiXCR on the RT-PCR reads; one entry per CDR3 protein. The sample carries a few hundred thousand distinct CDR3 sequences, roughly 15% recorded once. This TCR came from a man aged 45 to 65 who received an inactivated influenza vaccine. Here the sequenced sample was PBMCs from blood, taken 11 to 12 days after vaccination. The chain couples TRBV20-1 to TRBJ1-6; D is unclear. The CDR3 reads CSASGQEHNSPLHF. Here the CDR3 DNA reads TGCAGTGCTAGTGGGCAGGAACATAATTCACCCCTCCACTTT.